These 8 T cell receptor beta chains originate from one sample sequenced in a study of OX40 agonist ivuxolimab in advanced cancers. The method was immunoSEQ multiplex PCR; TCRdb's version includes in-frame clones alone and lacks a portion of them. This table holds almost 70,000 clones, around 83% found once. The sample in question was CD4+ or CD8+ T cells sorted from blood, obtained in a trial of the OX40 agonist ivuxolimab. These receptors came from an adult with an advanced solid tumor such as melanoma, head and neck, liver or kidney cancer.

This chain connects TRBV7-2 to TRBJ2-1; possible D gene TRBD2, 5 bases. The V end was cut by 4 bases, the J end by 10 bases, with 11 bases between. This CDR3 has 12 residues. CDR1 and CDR2 (germline): SGHTA, FQGNSA. CDR3 in amino acids: CASSSPPGEQFF. The CDR3 DNA is TGTGCCAGCAGCTCCCCCCCGGGAGAGCAGTTCTTC.

The chain combines TRBV7-2 with TRBJ1-5, with 7 bases aligning to TRBD1. V lost 2 bases and J lost 3; bases outside the gene matches: 4. The CDR3 spans 15 residues. Germline assignment: CDR1 SGHTA and CDR2 FQGNSA. The chain's CDR3 is CASSLQGGINQPQHF. In DNA form, the CDR3 reads TGTGCCAGCAGCTTACAGGGGGGGATCAATCAGCCCCAGCATTTT.

This chain joins TRBV27 and TRBJ2-7; 8 bases are a match to TRBD2. CDR1 is MNHEY and CDR2 is SMNVEV in the germline V gene (reference sequence). CDR3 length: 14 amino acids. The J segment lost 3 bases and the V segment lost 2 bases, leaving 3 bases of the junction unmatched. CDR3 nucleotide sequence: TGTGCCAGCAGTTTAAAGCTAGCGGGCTACGAGCAGTACTTC. Protein product: CASSLKLAGYEQYF.

The genes are TRBV25-1 and TRBJ2-5; TRBD2 is a possible D gene (5 bases). The germline V and J ends were trimmed by 6 bases and 9 bases, with 14 bases remaining between them. The CDR3 is 12 residues long. Germline CDR1 is MGHDK and CDR2 is SYGVNS. CDR3 amino acids: CASREGMGSQYF. As DNA, the CDR3 is TGTGCCAGCAGAGAGGGTATGGGCTCCCAGTACTTC.

CDR3 coding DNA: TGCAGTGCTCTCCACTACGAGCAGTACTTC. Translated: CSALHYEQYF. The chain is built from TRBV20-1 and TRBJ2-7, with D uncertain. CDR3 length equals 10 residues. Trimming took 5 bases from V and 3 from J, leaving 5 bases between them. Per germline, CDR1 DFQATT and CDR2 SNEGSKA (reference sequence).

The rearrangement joins TRBV29-1 to TRBJ2-3, with D possibly being TRBD2 (5 bases). Trimming took 4 bases from V and 3 from J, leaving 11 bases between them. The CDR3 extends over 13 amino acids. Germline V lookup: CDR1 SQVTM, CDR2 ANQGSEA. CDR3 DNA: TGCAGCGTTGCCCCCCTAGCAACAGATACGCAGTATTTT. Translation gives CSVAPLATDTQYF.

The chain has TRBV7-8 and TRBJ2-3; 7 bases map to TRBD2. The CDR3 is 18 residues long. Germline lookup yields CDR1 SGHVS and CDR2 FQNEAQ. Trimming cost V 1 base and J 9 bases; bases outside gene matches: 19. The CDR3 bases are TGTGCCAGCAGCTTAGGGGCGGGAGTAGGTCCCCAAAAGGGGACGCAGTATTTT. It is translated as CASSLGAGVGPQKGTQYF.

The chain combines TRBV7-8 with TRBJ2-7; the D gene is possibly TRBD1 (6 bases). CDR3 length: 14 residues. The germline CDR1 and CDR2 sequences are SGHVS and FQNEAQ. The V end was cut by 1 base, the J end by 3 bases, with 10 bases between. For the CDR3, the DNA is TGTGCCAGCAGCTTAGGACAGGCTTACTACGAGCAGTACTTC. This translates into CASSLGQAYYEQYF.